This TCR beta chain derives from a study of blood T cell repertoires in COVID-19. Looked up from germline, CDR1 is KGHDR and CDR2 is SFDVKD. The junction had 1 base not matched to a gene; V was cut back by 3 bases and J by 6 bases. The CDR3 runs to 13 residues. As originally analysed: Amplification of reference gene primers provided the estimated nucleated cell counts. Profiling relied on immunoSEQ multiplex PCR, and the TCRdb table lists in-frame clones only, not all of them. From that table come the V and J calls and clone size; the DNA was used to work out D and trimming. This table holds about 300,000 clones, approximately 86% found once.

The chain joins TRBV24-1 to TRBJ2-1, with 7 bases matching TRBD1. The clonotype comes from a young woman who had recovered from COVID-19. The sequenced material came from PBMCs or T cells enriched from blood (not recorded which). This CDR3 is CATSDPGGNEQFF. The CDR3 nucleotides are TGTGCCACCAGTGATCCAGGGGGCAATGAGCAGTTCTTC.